Shown below are 6 T cell receptor beta chains from a single sample sequenced in a study of blood T cell repertoires in COVID-19. Assay: immunoSEQ multiplex PCR; the TCRdb copy retains only in-frame clones and omits some. The sample shows 250,000 to 350,000 clones, more than 70% of them seen only once. Sequenced input: peripheral blood. The receptors come from a man aged 18 to 35 who had recovered from COVID-19.

The chain carries TRBV9 and TRBJ1-6, with D possibly TRBD1 on 6 matching bases. V lost 3 bases and J 5 bases, leaving 9 bases between the germline ends. The germline CDR1 and CDR2 sequences are SGDLS and YYNGEE. The CDR3 contains 14 residues. CDR3 sequence: CASSGGQHNSPLHF. The DNA for the CDR3 is TGTGCCAGCAGCGGCGGACAGCATAATTCACCCCTCCACTTT. Based on the CDR3 plus reference TRBV9 and TRBJ1-6, the full variable domain is DSGVTQTPKHLITATGQRVTLRCSPRSGDLSVYWYQQSLDQGLQFLIQYYNGEERAKGNILERFSAQQFPDLHSELNLSSLELGDSALYFCASSGGQHNSPLHFGNGTRLTVT.

The CDR3 is CASRGEVGLSTEAFF. The CDR3 DNA follows: TGTGCCAGCAGGGGGGAGGTTGGGCTTAGTACTGAAGCTTTCTTT. This rearrangement joins TRBV6-5 to TRBJ1-1, with D maybe TRBD1 (5 bases). The CDR3 spans 15 residues. Trimming removed 6 bases at V and 5 bases at J, with 19 bases between. CDR1 is MNHEY and CDR2 is SVGAGI in the germline V gene.

This chain uses TRBV7-3 with TRBJ2-1; 10 bases match TRBD2. Germline-derived CDR1 and CDR2 are SGHTA and FQGTGA. The CDR3 is made up of 16 amino acids. J was trimmed by 8 bases and V by 1 base; bases with no gene match: 8. The CDR3 here is CASSLSYLAGVDEQFF. CDR3 nucleotide sequence: TGTGCCAGCAGCTTAAGTTACCTAGCGGGAGTTGATGAGCAGTTCTTC.

V and J are TRBV30 and TRBJ2-5; D is possibly TRBD1 (6 bases). CDR1 and CDR2 from the germline V gene are GTSNPN and SVGIG (reference sequence). The CDR3 totals 14 residues. V was cut by 6 bases and J by 0 bases, with 14 bases left in between. This chain's CDR3 is CACFRGLYQETQYF. CDR3 bases: TGTGCCTGCTTCAGGGGCTTGTACCAAGAGACCCAGTACTTC.

V usage is TRBV19 and J usage is TRBJ2-7; a weak D match, TRBD1 (5 bases). The CDR3 sequence is 13 residues long. Trimming shortened V by 5 bases and J by 2 bases, and 10 bases separated the two germline ends. Germline V gene sequence: CDR1 LNHDA, CDR2 SQIVND (reference sequence). In DNA form, the CDR3 reads TGTGCCAGTAGTCCAGGGCGAACCTACGAGCAGTACTTC. It is translated as CASSPGRTYEQYF.

The V and J genes are TRBV27 and TRBJ2-7, with 10 bases that match TRBD1. The ends lost 6 bases at V and 3 bases at J; junction bases unmatched: 8. The CDR3 consists of 15 residues. Germline lookup yields CDR1 MNHEY and CDR2 SMNVEV (reference sequence). CDR3 sequence: CASSLGQGIDYEQYF. The CDR3 coding sequence is TGTGCCAGCAGCCTGGGACAGGGGATAGACTACGAGCAGTACTTC.